Below, 22 T cell receptor beta chains from the same sample are listed, as sequenced in a study of cytomegalovirus exposure and HLA in healthy donors. Primers: 60 Vbeta forward and 13 Jbeta reverse. The method was immunoSEQ multiplex PCR; TCRdb's version includes in-frame clones alone and lacks a portion of them. Of about 220,000 clones listed, around 76% are singletons. Sequencing used PBMCs. The source of these receptors is a man in his forties or fifties in good health and CMV-seropositive.

The chain combines TRBV29-1 with TRBJ2-3; D ambiguous. The CDR3 has 12 amino acids. V lost 5 bases, J lost 4 bases, and 10 bases lay in between. Germline V gene sequence: CDR1 SQVTM, CDR2 ANQGSEA. CDR3 nucleotides: TGCAGCGTTCTTGCCGAGGCAGATACGCAGTATTTT. Its protein is CSVLAEADTQYF.

This rearrangement joins TRBV6-6 to TRBJ2-1; 10 nucleotides agree with TRBD2. The ends lost 5 bases at V and 10 bases at J; junction bases unmatched: 8. CDR3 length equals 14 residues. The V gene's germline CDR1 is MNHNY and CDR2 SVGAGI (reference sequence). The CDR3: CASSLGTSVPEQFF. DNA for the CDR3: TGTGCCAGCAGTCTCGGGACTAGCGTCCCGGAGCAGTTCTTC.

The genes are TRBV7-3 and TRBJ1-2, with a tentative D call TRBD1 (5 bases). V gave up 5 bases and J gave up 2 bases, with 15 bases separating them. This CDR3 is 15 amino acids long. CDR1 is SGHTA and CDR2 is FQGTGA in the germline V gene. CDR3 coding DNA: TGTGCCAGCAGCCCAGGGAACTCTAAGAACTATGGCTACACCTTC. It specifies CASSPGNSKNYGYTF.

The CDR3 DNA sequence: TGTGCTAGTGGTTTCTCGGGGTACCAAGAGACCCAGTACTTC. Its protein product is CASGFSGYQETQYF. This chain joins TRBV12-5 and TRBJ2-5; TRBD2 is a possible D gene (5 bases). CDR3 size: 14 residues. Trimming stripped 3 bases from V and 0 bases from J, with 8 bases between. The V gene's germline CDR1 is LGHNT and CDR2 FRNRAP.

The chain has TRBV4-1 and TRBJ1-5, with D possibly TRBD1 on 5 matching bases. There are 16 residues in the CDR3. V lost 0 bases and J lost 1, with 10 bases in between. Germline CDR1 and CDR2: MGHRA and YSYEKL. The CDR3 is CASSQDQGRSNQPQHF. The DNA for the CDR3 is TGCGCCAGCAGCCAAGATCAGGGCAGGAGCAATCAGCCCCAGCATTTT.

This rearrangement joins TRBV10-2 to TRBJ2-7, with unresolved D. CDR3 length: 16 residues. The germline V gene has CDR1 WSHSY and CDR2 SAAADI. Deletions cut 3 bases from V and 0 bases from J, with 15 bases between. The CDR3 reads CASSDLHWFSSYEQYF. The CDR3 DNA is TGCGCCAGCAGTGATTTGCATTGGTTTAGCTCCTACGAGCAGTACTTC.

In DNA, the CDR3 is TGTGCCAGCAGCTTCGACAGGGGGCGAGGCTACACCTTC. Protein: CASSFDRGRGYTF. The rearrangement joins TRBV7-8 to TRBJ1-2; TRBD1 matches at 10 bases. With V trimmed by 3 bases and J by 8 bases, 3 bases remained unmatched. This CDR3 has 13 residues. CDR1 is SGHVS, CDR2 FQNEAQ, per germline.

V is TRBV27 and J is TRBJ2-7; possible D gene TRBD1, 7 bases. Germline values: CDR1 MNHEY, CDR2 SMNVEV (reference sequence). The CDR3 is made up of 17 amino acids. V was cut by 8 bases and J by 0 bases, with 23 bases left in between. CDR3 protein: CASRPLGGTAFSYEQYF. The CDR3 nucleotides read TGTGCCAGCCGACCCCTTGGAGGGACAGCCTTCTCCTACGAGCAGTACTTC.

The rearrangement links TRBV5-1 to TRBJ2-1; 10 nucleotides agree with TRBD2. The CDR3 length is 18 residues. Trimming took 0 bases from V and 0 from J; bases not matched to a gene: 6. The V gene's germline CDR1 is SGHRS and CDR2 YFSETQ. CDR3 in DNA: TGCGCCAGCAGCTTGGATGGGACTAGCGTGAGCTCCTACAATGAGCAGTTCTTC. It encodes CASSLDGTSVSSYNEQFF.

The chain carries TRBV6-5 and TRBJ1-1, with 7 bases matching TRBD1. The CDR3 totals 13 residues. The germline gives CDR1 MNHEY, CDR2 SVGAGI. V gave up 2 bases and J gave up 5 bases; unmatched junction bases: 2. The CDR3: CASSYGTVTEAFF. CDR3 sequence (DNA): TGTGCCAGCAGTTACGGGACAGTGACTGAAGCTTTCTTT.

The DNA for the CDR3 is TGTGCCAGCAGTTTAGGGGAGAACTATGGCTACACCTTC. The encoded protein is CASSLGENYGYTF. The chain couples TRBV28 to TRBJ1-2; D is uncertain. Germline assignment: CDR1 MDHEN and CDR2 SYDVKM. The CDR3 is 13 amino acids. V lost 2 bases to trimming and J lost 2 bases, with 6 bases between them.

The CDR3 DNA sequence: TGTGCCAGTAGTAGGGGGACAGGGACAGATACGCAGTATTTT. Translating gives CASSRGTGTDTQYF. The V call is TRBV19, the J call TRBJ2-3, with 9 bases that match TRBD1. Germline V gene sequence: CDR1 LNHDA, CDR2 SQIVND (reference sequence). The CDR3 spans 14 residues. After removal of 4 bases from V and 3 bases from J, the junction contained 2 bases not matched to a gene. Based on the CDR3 plus reference TRBV19 and TRBJ2-3, the full variable domain is DGGITQSPKYLFRKEGQNVTLSCEQNLNHDAMYWYRQDPGQGLRLIYYSQIVNDFQKGDIAEGYSVSREKKESFPLTVTSAQKNPTAFYLCASSRGTGTDTQYFGPGTRLTVL.

This chain connects TRBV5-4 to TRBJ1-3; D is possibly TRBD1 (5 bases). Deletions cut 3 bases from V and 4 bases from J, with 14 bases between. CDR1 and CDR2 (germline): SGHNT, YYREEE (reference sequence). The CDR3 totals 15 residues. CDR3 sequence reads: CASSSVGAKGNTIYF. As DNA, the CDR3 is TGTGCCAGCAGCTCGGTAGGGGCGAAGGGAAACACCATATATTTT.

The chain is built from TRBV7-3 and TRBJ2-3; D remains ambiguous. V lost 4 bases and J lost 5, with 7 bases in between. This CDR3 is built from 12 residues. Looked up from germline, CDR1 is SGHTA and CDR2 is FQGTGA. The CDR3, as DNA: TGTGCCAGCAGCTCTAGGAGAGATACGCAGTATTTT. Translating it yields CASSSRRDTQYF.

The V call is TRBV5-1, the J call TRBJ2-5, with TRBD2 identical over 11 bases. Trimming removed 2 bases from V and 3 bases from J; junction bases left unmatched: 6. This CDR3 has 16 amino acids. Germline V gene data show CDR1 as SGHRS and CDR2 as YFSETQ. The CDR3 coding sequence is TGCGCCAGCAGCTTCCCTAGACTAGCGGGGAAAGAGACCCAGTACTTC. Amino acid sequence: CASSFPRLAGKETQYF.

The rearrangement links TRBV6-1 to TRBJ2-7, with 9 positions matching TRBD2. The CDR3 runs to 16 residues. The germline gives CDR1 MNHNS, CDR2 SASEGT. The V gene end was trimmed by 3 bases and the J gene end by 3 bases; junction bases not matched to a gene: 9. Here the CDR3 reads CASSEIPTSGFYEQYV. For the CDR3, the DNA is TGTGCCAGCAGTGAGATACCGACTAGCGGATTCTACGAGCAGTACGTC.

V is TRBV29-1 and J is TRBJ2-4, with 9 positions matching TRBD1. The V gene's germline CDR1 is SQVTM and CDR2 ANQGSEA. CDR3 length: 17 amino acids. The trim removed 4 bases at V and 7 bases at J, leaving 17 bases unmatched. CDR3: CSVALRNRGQDPNIQYF. The CDR3 DNA is TGCAGCGTTGCCCTCCGAAACAGGGGGCAGGACCCGAACATTCAGTACTTC.

This rearrangement joins TRBV5-5 to TRBJ2-1; TRBD2 aligns across 13 bases. Germline assignment: CDR1 SGHKS and CDR2 YYEKEE (reference sequence). V lost 4 bases and J lost 3; bases outside the gene matches: 4. The CDR3 contains 16 residues. The CDR3 DNA reads as TGTGCCAGCAGCCCGGGACTAGCGGGGATCTACAATGAGCAGTTCTTC. This encodes CASSPGLAGIYNEQFF.

The table lists this clone with a few counts. The chain couples TRBV5-4 to TRBJ1-1, with 7 bases that match TRBD1. There are 16 residues in the CDR3. V lost 0 bases to trimming and J lost 1 base; unmatched junction nucleotides: 6. Looked up from germline, CDR1 is SGHNT and CDR2 is YYREEE (reference sequence). DNA of the CDR3: TGTGCCAGCAGCTTGGGCCCGGACAGGAGGAACACTGAAGCTTTCTTT. Translated, it gives CASSLGPDRRNTEAFF.

CDR3 sequence (DNA): TGCGCCAGCAGCCAAATCAACACCCGAGGGACTGAAGCTTTCTTT. This translates into CASSQINTRGTEAFF. The rearrangement links TRBV4-1 to TRBJ1-1; no clear D. The CDR3 totals 15 residues. With 2 bases removed from V and 5 bases from J, the gap between germline ends came to 15 bases. Per the germline V gene, CDR1 is MGHRA and CDR2 is YSYEKL.

A single count supports this clone. The rearrangement uses TRBV19 and TRBJ1-4, with 8 bases lining up with TRBD1. The germline V gene has CDR1 LNHDA and CDR2 SQIVND (reference sequence). J gave up 4 bases and V 0 bases, and 4 bases lay outside the gene matches. CDR3 length: 16 residues. The CDR3: CASSIDDRGYNEKLFF. The CDR3 DNA sequence: TGTGCCAGTAGTATAGACGACAGGGGCTATAATGAAAAACTGTTTTTT.

The chain recombines TRBV5-1 with TRBJ1-4; 8 bases fit TRBD1. The germline CDR1 and CDR2 sequences are SGHRS and YFSETQ. The length of the CDR3 is 16 residues. With 0 bases clipped from V and 8 bases from J, the junction kept 9 bases outside the gene matches. This CDR3 reads CASSLGSPGGAEKLFF. In DNA, the CDR3 is TGCGCCAGCAGCTTGGGATCCCCAGGGGGCGCGGAAAAACTGTTTTTT.